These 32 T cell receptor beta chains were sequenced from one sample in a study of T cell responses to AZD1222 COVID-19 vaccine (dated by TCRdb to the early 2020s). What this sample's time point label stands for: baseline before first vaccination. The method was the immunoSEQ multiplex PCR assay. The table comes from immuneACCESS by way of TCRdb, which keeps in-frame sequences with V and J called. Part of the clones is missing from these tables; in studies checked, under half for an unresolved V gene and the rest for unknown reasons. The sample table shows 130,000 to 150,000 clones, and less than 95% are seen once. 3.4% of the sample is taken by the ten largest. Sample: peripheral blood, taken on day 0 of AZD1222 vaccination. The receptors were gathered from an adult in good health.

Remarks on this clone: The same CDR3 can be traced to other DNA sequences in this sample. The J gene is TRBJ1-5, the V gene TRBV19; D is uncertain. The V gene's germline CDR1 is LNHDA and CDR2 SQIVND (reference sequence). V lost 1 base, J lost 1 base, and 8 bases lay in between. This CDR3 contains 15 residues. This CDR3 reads CASSIGWASNQPQHF. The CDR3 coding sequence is TGTGCCAGTAGTATAGGATGGGCGAGCAATCAGCCCCAGCATTTT. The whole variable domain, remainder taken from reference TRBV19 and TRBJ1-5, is DGGITQSPKYLFRKEGQNVTLSCEQNLNHDAMYWYRQDPGQGLRLIYYSQIVNDFQKGDIAEGYSVSREKKESFPLTVTSAQKNPTAFYLCASSIGWASNQPQHFGDGTRLSIL.

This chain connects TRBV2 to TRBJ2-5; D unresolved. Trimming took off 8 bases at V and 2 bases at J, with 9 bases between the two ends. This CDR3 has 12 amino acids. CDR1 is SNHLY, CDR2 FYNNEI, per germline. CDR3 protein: CASSWIQETQYF. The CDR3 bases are TGTGCCAGCTCTTGGATACAAGAGACCCAGTACTTC.

The CDR3 spells CASSTSLAGSNEQFF. CDR3 DNA sequence: TGTGCCAGCTCCACCAGCCTAGCGGGGTCCAATGAGCAGTTCTTC. The rearrangement uses TRBV18 and TRBJ2-1, with TRBD2 identical over 9 bases. CDR1 KGHSH and CDR2 LQKENI come from the germline V gene. The CDR3 is 15 amino acids. The V segment lost 6 bases and the J segment 6 bases; nucleotides outside the gene matches: 9.

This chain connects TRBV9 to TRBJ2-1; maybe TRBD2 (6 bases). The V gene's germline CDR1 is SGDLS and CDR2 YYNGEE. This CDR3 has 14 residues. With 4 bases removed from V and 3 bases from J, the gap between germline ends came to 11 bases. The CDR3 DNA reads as TGTGCCAGCAGCAAAACTAGCCTCTACAATGAGCAGTTCTTC. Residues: CASSKTSLYNEQFF.

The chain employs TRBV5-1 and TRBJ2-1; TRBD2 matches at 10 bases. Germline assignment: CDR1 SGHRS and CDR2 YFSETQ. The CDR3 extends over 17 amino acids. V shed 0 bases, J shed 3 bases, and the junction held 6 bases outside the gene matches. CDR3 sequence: CASSLGLAGALYNEQFF. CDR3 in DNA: TGCGCCAGCAGCTTGGGGCTAGCGGGGGCCCTCTACAATGAGCAGTTCTTC.

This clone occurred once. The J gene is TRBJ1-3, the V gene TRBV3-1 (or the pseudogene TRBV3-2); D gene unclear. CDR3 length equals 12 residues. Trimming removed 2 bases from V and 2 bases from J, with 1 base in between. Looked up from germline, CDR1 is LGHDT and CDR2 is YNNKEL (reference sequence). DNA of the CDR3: TGTGCCAGCAGCCAAACTGGAAACACCATATATTTT. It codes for CASSQTGNTIYF.

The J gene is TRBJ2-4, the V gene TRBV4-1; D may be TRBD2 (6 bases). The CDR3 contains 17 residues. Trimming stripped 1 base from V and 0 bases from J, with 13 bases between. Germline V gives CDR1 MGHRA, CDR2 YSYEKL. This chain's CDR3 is CASSQGRGLSAKNIQYF. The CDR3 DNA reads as TGCGCCAGCAGCCAAGGGAGGGGACTTTCAGCCAAAAACATTCAGTACTTC.

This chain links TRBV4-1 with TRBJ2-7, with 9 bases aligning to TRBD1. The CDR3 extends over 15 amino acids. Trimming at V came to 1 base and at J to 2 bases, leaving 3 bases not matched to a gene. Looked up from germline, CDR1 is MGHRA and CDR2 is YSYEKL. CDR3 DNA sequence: TGCGCCAGCAGCCAAGGGACAGGGGCAGCCTACGAGCAGTACTTC. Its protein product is CASSQGTGAAYEQYF.

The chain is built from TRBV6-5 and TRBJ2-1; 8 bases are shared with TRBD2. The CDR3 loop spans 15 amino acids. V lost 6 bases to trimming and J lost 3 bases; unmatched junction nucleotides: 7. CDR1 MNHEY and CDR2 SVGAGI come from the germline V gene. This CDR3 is CASSPLAGGYNEQFF. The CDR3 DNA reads TGTGCCAGCAGCCCGCTAGCGGGCGGCTACAATGAGCAGTTCTTC.

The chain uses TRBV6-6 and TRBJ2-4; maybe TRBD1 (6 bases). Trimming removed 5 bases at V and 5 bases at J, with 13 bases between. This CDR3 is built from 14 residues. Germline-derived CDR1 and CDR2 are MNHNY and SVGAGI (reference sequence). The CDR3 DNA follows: TGTGCCAGCAGTCAAGTGGACAGTGAAAACATTCAGTACTTC. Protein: CASSQVDSENIQYF.

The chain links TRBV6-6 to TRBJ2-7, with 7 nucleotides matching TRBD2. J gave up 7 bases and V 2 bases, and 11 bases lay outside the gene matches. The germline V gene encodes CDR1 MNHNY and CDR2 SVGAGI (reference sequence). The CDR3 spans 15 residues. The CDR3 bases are TGTGCCAGCAGTTACGAACTAGCGATCTCCCTGGAGCAGTACTTC. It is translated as CASSYELAISLEQYF.

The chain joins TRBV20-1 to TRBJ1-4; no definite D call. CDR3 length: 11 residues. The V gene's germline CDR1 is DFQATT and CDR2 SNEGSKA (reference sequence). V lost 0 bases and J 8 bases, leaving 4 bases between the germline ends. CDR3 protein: CSARDDEKLFF. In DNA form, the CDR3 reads TGCAGTGCTAGAGACGACGAAAAACTGTTTTTT.

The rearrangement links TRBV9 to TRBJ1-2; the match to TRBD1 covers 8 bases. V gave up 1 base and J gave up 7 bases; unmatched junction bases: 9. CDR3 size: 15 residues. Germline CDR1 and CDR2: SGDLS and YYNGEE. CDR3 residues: CASSVRPQGGPGYTF. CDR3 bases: TGTGCCAGCAGCGTAAGGCCACAGGGGGGACCTGGCTACACCTTC.

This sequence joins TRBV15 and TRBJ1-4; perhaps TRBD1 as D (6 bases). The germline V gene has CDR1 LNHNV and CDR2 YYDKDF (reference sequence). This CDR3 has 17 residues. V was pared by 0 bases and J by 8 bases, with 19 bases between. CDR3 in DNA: TGTGCCACCAGCAGAGATTCAGTCGGAGGGGGTGACGAAAAACTGTTTTTT. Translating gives CATSRDSVGGGDEKLFF.

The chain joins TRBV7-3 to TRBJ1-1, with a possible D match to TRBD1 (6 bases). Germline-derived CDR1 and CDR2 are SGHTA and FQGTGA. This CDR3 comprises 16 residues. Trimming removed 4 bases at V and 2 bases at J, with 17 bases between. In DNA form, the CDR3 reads TGTGCCAGCAGCTCATATTTACAGGGAGAAAACACTGAAGCTTTCTTT. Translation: CASSSYLQGENTEAFF.

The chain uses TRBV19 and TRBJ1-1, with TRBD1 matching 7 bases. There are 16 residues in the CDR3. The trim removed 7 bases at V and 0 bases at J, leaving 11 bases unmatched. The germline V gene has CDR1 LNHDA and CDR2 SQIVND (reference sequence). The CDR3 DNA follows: TGTGCCAGTAAAGTGGGGGTAGACAGGGTGAACACTGAAGCTTTCTTT. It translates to CASKVGVDRVNTEAFF. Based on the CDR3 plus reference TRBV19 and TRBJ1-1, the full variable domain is DGGITQSPKYLFRKEGQNVTLSCEQNLNHDAMYWYRQDPGQGLRLIYYSQIVNDFQKGDIAEGYSVSREKKESFPLTVTSAQKNPTAFYLCASKVGVDRVNTEAFFGQGTRLTVV.

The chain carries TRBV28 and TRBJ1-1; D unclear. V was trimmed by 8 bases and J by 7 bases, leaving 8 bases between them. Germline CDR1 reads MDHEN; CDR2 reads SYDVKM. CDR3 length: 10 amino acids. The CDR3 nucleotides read TGTGCCAGCGGGGAGGTTGAAGCTTTCTTT. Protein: CASGEVEAFF.

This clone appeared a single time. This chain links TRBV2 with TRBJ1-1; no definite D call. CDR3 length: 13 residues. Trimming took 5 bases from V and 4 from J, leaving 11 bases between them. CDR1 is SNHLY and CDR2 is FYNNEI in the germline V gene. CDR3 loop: CASSRTLGTEAFF. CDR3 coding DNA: TGTGCCAGCAGTCGTACCCTGGGCACTGAAGCTTTCTTT.

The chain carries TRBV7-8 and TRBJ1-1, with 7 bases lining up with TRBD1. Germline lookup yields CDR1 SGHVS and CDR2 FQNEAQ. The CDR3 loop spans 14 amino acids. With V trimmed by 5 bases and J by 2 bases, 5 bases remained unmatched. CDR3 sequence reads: CASSPGGVNTEAFF. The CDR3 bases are TGTGCCAGCAGCCCAGGGGGGGTCAACACTGAAGCTTTCTTT.

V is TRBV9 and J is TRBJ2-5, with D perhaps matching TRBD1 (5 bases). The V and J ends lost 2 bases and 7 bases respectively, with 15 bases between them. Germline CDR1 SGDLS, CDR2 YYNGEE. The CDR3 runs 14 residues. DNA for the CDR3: TGTGCCAGCAGCGTCGGCAGGGTTCGCGGGACCCAGTACTTC. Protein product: CASSVGRVRGTQYF.

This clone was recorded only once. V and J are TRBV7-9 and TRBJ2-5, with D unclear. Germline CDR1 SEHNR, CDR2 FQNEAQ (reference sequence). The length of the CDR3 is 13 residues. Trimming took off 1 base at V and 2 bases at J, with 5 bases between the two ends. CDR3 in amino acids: CASSLVGQETQYF. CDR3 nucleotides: TGTGCCAGCAGCTTAGTGGGGCAAGAGACCCAGTACTTC. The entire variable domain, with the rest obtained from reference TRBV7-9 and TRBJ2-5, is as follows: DTGVSQNPRHKITKRGQNVTFRCDPISEHNRLYWYRQTLGQGPEFLTYFQNEAQLEKSRLLSDRFSAERPKGSFSTLEIQRTEQGDSAMYLCASSLVGQETQYFGPGTRLLVL.

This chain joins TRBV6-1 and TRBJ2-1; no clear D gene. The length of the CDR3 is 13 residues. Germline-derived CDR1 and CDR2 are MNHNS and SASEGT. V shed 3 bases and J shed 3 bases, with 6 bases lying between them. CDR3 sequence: CASSDTDYNEQFF. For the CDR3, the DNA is TGTGCCAGCAGTGATACAGACTACAATGAGCAGTTCTTC.

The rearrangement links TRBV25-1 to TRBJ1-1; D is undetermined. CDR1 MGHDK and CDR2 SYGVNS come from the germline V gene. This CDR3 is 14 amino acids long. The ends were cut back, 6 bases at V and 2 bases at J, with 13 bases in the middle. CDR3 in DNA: TGTGCCAGCAGGGGCAAGGGAGGAAACACTGAAGCTTTCTTT. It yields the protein CASRGKGGNTEAFF.

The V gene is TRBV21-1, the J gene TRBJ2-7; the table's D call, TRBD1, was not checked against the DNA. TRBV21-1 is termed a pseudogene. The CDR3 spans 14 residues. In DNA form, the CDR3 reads TGTGCCAGCAGACCACAGGGTGCCTCCTACGAGCAGTACTTC. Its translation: CASRPQGASYEQYF.

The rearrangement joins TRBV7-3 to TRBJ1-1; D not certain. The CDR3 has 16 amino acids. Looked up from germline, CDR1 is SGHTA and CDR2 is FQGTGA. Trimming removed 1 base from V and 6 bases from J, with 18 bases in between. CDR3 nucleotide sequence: TGTGCCAGCAGCTTAAGAGCCGGCAGGCCCTCTGCTGAAGCTTTCTTT. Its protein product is CASSLRAGRPSAEAFF.

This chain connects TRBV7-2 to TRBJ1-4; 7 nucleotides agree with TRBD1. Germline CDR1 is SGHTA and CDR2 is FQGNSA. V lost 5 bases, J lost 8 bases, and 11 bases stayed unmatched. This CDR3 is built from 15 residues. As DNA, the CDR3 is TGTGCCAGCAGCCCTCCCGGATCACAGGGGGAAAAACTGTTTTTT. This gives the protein CASSPPGSQGEKLFF. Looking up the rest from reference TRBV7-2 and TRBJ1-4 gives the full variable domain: GAGVSQSPSNKVTEKGKDVELRCDPISGHTALYWYRQSLGQGLEFLIYFQGNSAPDKSGLPSDRFSAERTGGSVSTLTIQRTQQEDSAVYLCASSPPGSQGEKLFFGSGTQLSVL.

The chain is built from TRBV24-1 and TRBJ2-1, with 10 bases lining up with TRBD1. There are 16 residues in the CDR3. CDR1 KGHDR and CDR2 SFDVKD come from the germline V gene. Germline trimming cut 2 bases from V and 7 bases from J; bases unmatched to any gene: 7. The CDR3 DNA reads TGTGCCACCAGTGATTCGGACAGGGGGGACCATAATGAGCAGTTCTTC. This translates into CATSDSDRGDHNEQFF.

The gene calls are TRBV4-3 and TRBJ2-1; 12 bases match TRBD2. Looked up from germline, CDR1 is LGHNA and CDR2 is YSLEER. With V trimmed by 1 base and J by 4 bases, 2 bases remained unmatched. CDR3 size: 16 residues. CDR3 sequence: CASSQATSGSYNEQFF. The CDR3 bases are TGCGCCAGCAGCCAAGCGACTAGCGGGAGTTACAATGAGCAGTTCTTC.

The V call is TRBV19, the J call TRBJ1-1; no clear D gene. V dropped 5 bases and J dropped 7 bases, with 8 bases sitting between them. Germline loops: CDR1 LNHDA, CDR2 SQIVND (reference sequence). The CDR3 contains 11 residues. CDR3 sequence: CASSSTIEAFF. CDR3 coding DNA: TGTGCCAGTAGTTCGACCATTGAAGCTTTCTTT.

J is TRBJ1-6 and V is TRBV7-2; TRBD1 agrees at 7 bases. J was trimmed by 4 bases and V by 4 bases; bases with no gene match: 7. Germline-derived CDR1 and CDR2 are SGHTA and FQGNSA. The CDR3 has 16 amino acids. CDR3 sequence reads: CASSSTGTVYNSPLHF. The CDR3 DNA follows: TGTGCCAGCAGCTCTACCGGGACAGTTTATAATTCACCCCTCCACTTT.

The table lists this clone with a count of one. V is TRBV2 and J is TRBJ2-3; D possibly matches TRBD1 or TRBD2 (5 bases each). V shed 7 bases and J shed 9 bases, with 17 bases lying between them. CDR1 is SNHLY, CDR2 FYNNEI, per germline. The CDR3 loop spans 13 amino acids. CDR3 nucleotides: TGTGCCAGCAAGGGGACCATAATTAGGACGCAGTATTTT. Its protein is CASKGTIIRTQYF. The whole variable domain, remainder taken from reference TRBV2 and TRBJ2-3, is EPEVTQTPSHQVTQMGQEVILRCVPISNHLYFYWYRQILGQKVEFLVSFYNNEISEKSEIFDDQFSVERPDGSNFTLKIRSTKLEDSAMYFCASKGTIIRTQYFGPGTRLTVL.

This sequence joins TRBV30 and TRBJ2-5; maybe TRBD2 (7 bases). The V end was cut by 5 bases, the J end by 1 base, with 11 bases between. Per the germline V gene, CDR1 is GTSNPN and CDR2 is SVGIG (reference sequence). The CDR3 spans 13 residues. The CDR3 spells CAWAGATQETQYF. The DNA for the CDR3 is TGTGCCTGGGCGGGGGCGACCCAAGAGACCCAGTACTTC.